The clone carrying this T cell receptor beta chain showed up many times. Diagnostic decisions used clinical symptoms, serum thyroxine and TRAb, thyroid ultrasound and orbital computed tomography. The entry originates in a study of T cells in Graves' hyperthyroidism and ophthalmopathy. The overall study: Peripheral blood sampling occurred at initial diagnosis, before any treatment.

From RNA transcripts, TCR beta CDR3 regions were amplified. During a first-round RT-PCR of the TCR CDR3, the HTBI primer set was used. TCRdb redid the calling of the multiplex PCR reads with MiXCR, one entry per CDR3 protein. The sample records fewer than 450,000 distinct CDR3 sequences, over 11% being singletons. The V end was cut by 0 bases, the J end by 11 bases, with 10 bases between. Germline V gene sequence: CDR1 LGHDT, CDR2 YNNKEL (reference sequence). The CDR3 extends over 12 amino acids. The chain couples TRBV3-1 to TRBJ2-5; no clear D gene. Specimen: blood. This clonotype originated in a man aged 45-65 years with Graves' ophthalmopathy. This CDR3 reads CASSQDGRKQYF. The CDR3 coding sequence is TGTGCCAGCAGCCAAGATGGAAGGAAACAGTACTTC.